The 8 T cell receptor beta chains reported below all come from one sample, sequenced in a study of T cell responses to AZD1222 COVID-19 vaccine. Generated by immunoSEQ multiplex PCR, the TCRdb table keeps only in-frame clones and is missing some. Counted here are 54,000 or so clones, over 70% occurring once; the ten biggest clones make up over 12%. The sample in question was peripheral blood, obtained on day 0 of AZD1222 vaccination. These receptor sequences come from an adult in good health.

This chain connects TRBV4-2 to TRBJ2-7; TRBD1 is a possible D gene (6 bases). The germline V gene has CDR1 LGHNA and CDR2 YNFKEQ. The V end lost 3 bases, the J end lost 0 bases, and 15 bases lay between the germline ends. The CDR3 has 16 amino acids. CDR3 amino acids: CASSQMEGGTSYEQYF. The CDR3 nucleotides read TGTGCCAGCAGCCAGATGGAAGGGGGAACCTCCTACGAGCAGTACTTC.

The rearrangement joins TRBV30 to TRBJ2-2, with D tentatively TRBD1 (5 bases). Between the trimmed V and J ends, which lost 2 bases and 6 bases, there was a span of 10 bases. CDR1 and CDR2 from the germline V gene are GTSNPN and SVGIG (reference sequence). CDR3 length equals 13 residues. The CDR3 DNA reads TGTGCCTGGAGTCAGGGTTCTCCCGGGGAGCTGTTTTTT. This encodes CAWSQGSPGELFF. Using reference TRBV30 and TRBJ2-2 for the parts outside the CDR3, the full variable domain is SQTIHQWPATLVQPVGSPLSLECTVEGTSNPNLYWYRQAAGRGLQLLFYSVGIGQISSEVPQNLSASRPQDRQFILSSKKLLLSDSGFYLCAWSQGSPGELFFGEGSRLTVL.

The chain recombines TRBV5-1 with TRBJ1-4, with D possibly being TRBD1 (5 bases). In germline, CDR1 is SGHRS, CDR2 YFSETQ. V lost 1 base and J 4 bases, leaving 8 bases between the germline ends. The CDR3 covers 14 residues. CDR3 sequence reads: CASSLSGFNEKLFF. The DNA of the CDR3 is TGCGCCAGCAGCTTGTCAGGGTTTAATGAAAAACTGTTTTTT.

The chain employs TRBV7-9 and TRBJ2-1; D might be TRBD2 (6 bases). Germline CDR1 and CDR2: SEHNR and FQNEAQ (reference sequence). Trimming took off 1 base at V and 1 base at J, with 8 bases between the two ends. CDR3 size: 15 residues. CDR3 protein: CASSLGLASYNEQFF. The CDR3 region has the DNA TGTGCCAGCAGCTTAGGTCTAGCGTCCTACAATGAGCAGTTCTTC.

This chain links TRBV7-2 with TRBJ2-1; the D gene is possibly TRBD2 (7 bases). The germline V gene encodes CDR1 SGHTA and CDR2 FQGNSA. The ends were cut back, 9 bases at V and 0 bases at J, with 18 bases in the middle. The CDR3 extends over 16 amino acids. The CDR3 bases are TGTGCCAGTAGGGGGGGAAGCGCTAGCTCCTACAATGAGCAGTTCTTC. It codes for CASRGGSASSYNEQFF.

CDR3 protein: CAWSFLVGAEAFF. The CDR3 DNA sequence: TGTGCCTGGAGTTTTCTCGTTGGCGCTGAAGCTTTCTTT. The V and J genes are TRBV30 and TRBJ1-1; D remains ambiguous. The CDR3 loop spans 13 amino acids. Germline CDR1 GTSNPN, CDR2 SVGIG (reference sequence). Trimming took off 2 bases at V and 6 bases at J, with 13 bases between the two ends.

The rearrangement joins TRBV29-1 to TRBJ2-4; D is perhaps TRBD1 or TRBD2 (6 bases each). Trimming removed 4 bases at V and 2 bases at J, with 9 bases between. The CDR3 consists of 13 residues. Per germline, CDR1 SQVTM and CDR2 ANQGSEA. This CDR3 reads CSVGGAPKNIQYF. In DNA, the CDR3 is TGCAGCGTTGGGGGGGCTCCCAAAAACATTCAGTACTTC.

The chain joins TRBV5-8 to TRBJ1-5; no clear D gene. The V gene's germline CDR1 is SGHTS and CDR2 YDEGEE. V gave up 5 bases and J gave up 5 bases, with 2 bases separating them. This CDR3 region has 10 residues. CDR3 nucleotides: TGTGCCAGCAGTTATCAGCCCCAGCATTTT. It yields the protein CASSYQPQHF.